The clone carrying this T cell receptor (beta chain) was recorded many times. The antigen is unknown. The data originate from a study of post-analysis software for immune sequencing data. In the study overall: Several disease courses (relapsing-remitting, secondary progressive and progressive-relapsing) of multiple sclerosis were included.

Findings of the study overall: Controls had significantly higher normalized Chao1 diversity than multiple sclerosis patients. Relative to controls, patients had about 5 TRBV segments at higher frequency, with TRBV5-6, TRBV5-1 and TRBV20-1 among these. When the samples were clustered directly with F measure, those that had been prepared in the same batch showed strong co-clustering.

This CDR3 region has 16 residues. Looked up from germline, CDR1 is DFQATT and CDR2 is SNEGSKA (reference sequence). J lost 7 bases, V lost 1 base, and 10 bases had no gene match. Unique-molecular-identifier-tagged TCR beta cDNA libraries were used. Input populations of roughly 0.9 to 10 million T cells gave rise to around 480,000 cDNA molecules. TCRdb re-derived calls from the PCR reads in MiXCR, one entry per CDR3 protein. The profile covers hundreds of thousands of distinct CDR3 sequences, with around 60% appearing a single time and about 11% taken by the ten largest. The receptor was isolated from a girl aged 2 to 10 with multiple sclerosis. The sample was blood. The genes are TRBV20-1 and TRBJ2-1, with 10 bases aligning to TRBD1. The CDR3 nucleotides are TGCAGTGCTAGAGTGGTAGGGACAGGGGAATTGAATGAGCAGTTCTTC. As protein: CSARVVGTGELNEQFF.